These T cell receptor beta chains were read from a single sample in a study of blood T cell repertoires in COVID-19. Using immunoSEQ multiplex PCR, the repertoire was profiled, and TCRdb retains in-frame clones only, with some absent. The repertoire holds about 480,000 clones, with 88% as singletons. Sequenced material: PBMCs or T cells enriched from blood (not recorded which). The receptor source for this set is a woman aged 40 to 55 who had recovered from COVID-19. Each CDR3 is given with its conserved first and last residue. A D gene is named only where the DNA matches it firmly. Size is stated for part of the rows, as once, few or many counts, or as a class when the clone is expanded.

d_call	clone_size	v_call	j_call	cdr3_nt	cdr3_aa
TRBD1	once	TRBV15	TRBJ1-1	TGTGCCACCAGCAGAGAAAGGTCACGGACAGGCCTTACCACTGAAGCTTTCTTT	CATSRERSRTGLTTEAFF
TRBD2	-	TRBV5-6	TRBJ2-2	TGTGCCAGCAGCTCTTCAGGGACTAGTTGGACCGGGGAGCTGTTTTTT	CASSSSGTSWTGELFF
-	few	TRBV24-1	TRBJ2-7	TGTGCCACCAGTGCCGTTTTTAGGGGCATAGAGAGTTTTTACGAGCAGTACTTC	CATSAVFRGIESFYEQYF
-	-	TRBV18	TRBJ2-3	TGTGCCAGCTCACCCGCGACTTTAACAGATACGCAGTATTTT	CASSPATLTDTQYF
TRBD2	-	TRBV12-5	TRBJ2-1	TGTGCTAGTGGTTTAGGACTAGCGGGGGACAATGAGCAGTTCTTC	CASGLGLAGDNEQFF
-	-	TRBV7-7	TRBJ2-5	TGTGCTAGCAGCCGGGGGACAGTTGCACAAGAGACCCAGTACTTC	CASSRGTVAQETQYF
-	-	TRBV19	TRBJ2-3	TGTGCCAGTAGTGGTGGGCAGAGTAACACAGATACGCAGTATTTT	CASSGGQSNTDTQYF
-	once	TRBV6-5	TRBJ1-4	TGTGCCAGCAGCTCTTACAGGGTGGATAATGAAAAACTGTTTTTT	CASSSYRVDNEKLFF
-	-	TRBV9	TRBJ1-5	TGTGCCAGCGGAGGGGGGGACAATCAGCCCCAGCATTTT	CASGGGDNQPQHF
TRBD1	-	TRBV15	TRBJ1-1	TGTGCCACCAGCAGAGATGGGACAGGGATTGTTCACACTGAAGCTTTCTTT	CATSRDGTGIVHTEAFF